What follows are 15 T cell receptor beta chains derived from one specimen sequenced in a study of blood T cell repertoires in COVID-19. Libraries were prepared by immunoSEQ multiplex PCR; TCRdb keeps only in-frame clonotypes and omits some of them. The sample lists roughly 250,000 clones, roughly nine tenths occurring once. The sequenced material came from PBMCs or T cells enriched from blood (not recorded which). Source of these receptors: a young woman with acute COVID-19.

The chain employs TRBV7-2 and TRBJ2-1; D is uncertain. Germline values: CDR1 SGHTA, CDR2 FQGNSA. V lost 5 bases and J 5 bases, leaving 10 bases between the germline ends. This CDR3 is built from 13 residues. The CDR3 DNA follows: TGTGCCAGCAGCATAAGACGGGACAATGAGCAGTTCTTC. Residues: CASSIRRDNEQFF.

The chain has TRBV19 and TRBJ1-1, with D possibly being TRBD1 (5 bases). CDR1 LNHDA and CDR2 SQIVND come from the germline V gene (reference sequence). V lost 7 bases and J lost 1, with 13 bases in between. This CDR3 region has 14 residues. CDR3 nucleotides: TGTGCCAGTATCTTCGGGGGTACGAACACTGAAGCTTTCTTT. It encodes CASIFGGTNTEAFF.

This clone has only a few counts. The same CDR3 is also encoded by other DNA sequences in this sample. The CDR3 DNA is TGTGCCAGCAGCCAGGGCGGCAATCAGCCCCAGCATTTT. This sequence encodes CASSQGGNQPQHF. The V call is TRBV3-1 (or the pseudogene TRBV3-2), the J call TRBJ1-5; D is undetermined. Looked up from germline, CDR1 is LGHDT and CDR2 is YNNKEL (reference sequence). CDR3 length: 13 amino acids. The V end was cut by 3 bases, the J end by 2 bases, with 5 bases between.

This clone occurred a few times. The rearrangement joins TRBV7-3 to TRBJ1-6; 8 bases match TRBD1. This CDR3 region has 15 residues. Germline V gene data show CDR1 as SGHTA and CDR2 as FQGTGA. J gave up 10 bases and V 2 bases, and 7 bases lay outside the gene matches. The CDR3 spells CASSLYGDRYSPLHF. The CDR3, as DNA: TGTGCCAGCAGCTTATACGGGGACAGGTACTCACCCCTCCACTTT.

The chain is built from TRBV18 and TRBJ2-5, with no clear D. Germline V gene lookup returns CDR1 KGHSH and CDR2 LQKENI. V gave up 3 bases and J gave up 2 bases, with 10 bases separating them. CDR3 length: 14 amino acids. The CDR3 loop reads CASSPSFSQETQYF. The DNA of the CDR3 is TGTGCCAGCTCACCCTCCTTTTCTCAAGAGACCCAGTACTTC.

This clone was detected only a few times. The V and J genes are TRBV27 and TRBJ1-6; D call uncertain. Germline V gene sequence: CDR1 MNHEY, CDR2 SMNVEV (reference sequence). There are 15 residues in the CDR3. V was cut by 4 bases and J by 8 bases, with 15 bases left in between. CDR3 protein: CASSSTRLMDSPLHF. The DNA for the CDR3 is TGTGCCAGCAGTTCAACACGATTAATGGATTCACCCCTCCACTTT.

This sequence joins TRBV2 and TRBJ1-1; D may be TRBD1 (5 bases). This CDR3 contains 14 residues. V was clipped by 8 bases and J by 3 bases, with 16 bases between them. From germline, CDR1 is SNHLY and CDR2 FYNNEI. CDR3 bases: TGTGCCAGCGAACCCTGGGGGGGATACACTGAAGCTTTCTTT. It translates to CASEPWGGYTEAFF.

This clone was found a few times. The rearrangement uses TRBV7-3 and TRBJ2-3; 9 bases align to TRBD2. CDR1 and CDR2 (germline): SGHTA, FQGTGA. The CDR3 is 17 amino acids. V shed 5 bases, J shed 4 bases, and the junction held 13 bases outside the gene matches. CDR3 residues: CASSLGPGSGGSDTQYF. For the CDR3, the DNA is TGTGCCAGCAGCCTTGGGCCGGGTAGCGGGGGTTCAGATACGCAGTATTTT.

V and J are TRBV4-1 and TRBJ2-7; weak D call: TRBD1 (5 bases). Trimming left V 4 bases short and J 1 base short, with 8 bases between. This CDR3 has 13 residues. Germline assignment: CDR1 MGHRA and CDR2 YSYEKL. DNA of the CDR3: TGCGCCAGCAGCCTTCAGGGTTCCTACGAGCAGTACTTC. It encodes CASSLQGSYEQYF.

The V and J genes are TRBV27 and TRBJ1-4; tentatively, D is TRBD1 (5 bases). The CDR3 loop spans 15 amino acids. Germline assignment: CDR1 MNHEY and CDR2 SMNVEV (reference sequence). Trimming stripped 6 bases from V and 8 bases from J, with 19 bases between. The CDR3 is CASSPGGSNLEKLFF. In DNA, the CDR3 is TGTGCCAGCAGCCCGGGGGGGAGCAATTTAGAAAAACTGTTTTTT.

This rearrangement joins TRBV19 to TRBJ1-2; TRBD1 matches 9 bases. The CDR3 totals 16 residues. Germline V gene data show CDR1 as LNHDA and CDR2 as SQIVND (reference sequence). Trimming took 6 bases from V and 5 from J; bases not matched to a gene: 13. The CDR3 DNA reads TGTGCCAGTAGGGGACAGGGAGGGGGAGAATGGTATGGCTACACCTTC. Translated, it gives CASRGQGGGEWYGYTF.

The chain joins TRBV5-6 to TRBJ1-1; no clear D. The CDR3 consists of 14 residues. The germline V and J ends were trimmed by 0 bases and 5 bases, with 11 bases remaining between them. In germline, CDR1 is SGHDT, CDR2 YYEEEE. The DNA for the CDR3 is TGTGCCAGCAGCTTGGGGCCGGGAGGAACTGAAGCTTTCTTT. It translates to CASSLGPGGTEAFF.

This clone was seen once. This chain joins TRBV4-1 and TRBJ2-1; 11 bases are a match to TRBD2. Germline values: CDR1 MGHRA, CDR2 YSYEKL. The CDR3 runs 16 residues. V was pared by 4 bases and J by 4 bases, with 6 bases of the junction left unmatched. CDR3: CASSPRASGGYNEQFF. CDR3 coding DNA: TGCGCCAGCAGCCCCCGGGCTAGCGGGGGGTACAATGAGCAGTTCTTC.

The chain uses TRBV7-9 and TRBJ2-6; possible D gene TRBD2, 5 bases. The germline CDR1 and CDR2 sequences are SEHNR and FQNEAQ (reference sequence). Trimming took off 10 bases at V and 1 base at J, with 11 bases between the two ends. The CDR3 has 14 amino acids. The CDR3 reads CATEGWSGANVLTF. The DNA of the CDR3 is TGTGCCACCGAGGGATGGTCTGGGGCCAACGTCCTGACTTTC.

The rearrangement links TRBV7-2 to TRBJ1-4, with D unclear. Trimming took off 0 bases at V and 6 bases at J, with 5 bases between the two ends. Germline V lookup: CDR1 SGHTA, CDR2 FQGNSA. The CDR3 runs 13 residues. CDR3 region: CASSLARYEKLFF. CDR3 bases: TGTGCCAGCAGCTTAGCGCGCTATGAAAAACTGTTTTTT.